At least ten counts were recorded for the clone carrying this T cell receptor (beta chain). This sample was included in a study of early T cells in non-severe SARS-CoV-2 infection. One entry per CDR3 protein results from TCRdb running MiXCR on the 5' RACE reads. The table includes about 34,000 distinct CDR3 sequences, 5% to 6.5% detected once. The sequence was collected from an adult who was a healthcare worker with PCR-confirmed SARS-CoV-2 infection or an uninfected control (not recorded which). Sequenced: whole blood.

The CDR3 reads CASSLVTGAKNIQYF. CDR3 nucleotides: TGTGCCAGCAGCTTAGTGACAGGGGCCAAAAACATTCAGTACTTC. This sequence joins TRBV7-9 and TRBJ2-4; 7 nucleotides line up with TRBD1. The CDR3 loop spans 15 amino acids. Germline-derived CDR1 and CDR2 are SEHNR and FQNEAQ (reference sequence). J gave up 1 base and V 1 base, and 1 base lay outside the gene matches. Based on the CDR3 plus reference TRBV7-9 and TRBJ2-4, the full variable domain is DTGVSQNPRHKITKRGQNVTFRCDPISEHNRLYWYRQTLGQGPEFLTYFQNEAQLEKSRLLSDRFSAERPKGSFSTLEIQRTEQGDSAMYLCASSLVTGAKNIQYFGAGTRLSVL.